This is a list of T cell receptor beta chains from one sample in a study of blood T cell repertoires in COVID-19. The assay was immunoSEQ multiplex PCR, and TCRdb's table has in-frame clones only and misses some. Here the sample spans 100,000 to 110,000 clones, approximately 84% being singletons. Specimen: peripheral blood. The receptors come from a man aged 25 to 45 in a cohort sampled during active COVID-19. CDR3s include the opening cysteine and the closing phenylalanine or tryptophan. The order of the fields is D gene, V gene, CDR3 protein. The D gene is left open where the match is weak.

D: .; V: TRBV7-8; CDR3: CASSPGLGREGDGYTF
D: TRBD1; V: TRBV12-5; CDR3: CASGLVQGDSGEQYF
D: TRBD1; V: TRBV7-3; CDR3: CASSSDRAGELFF
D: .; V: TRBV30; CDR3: CAWSVGGSSNQPQHF
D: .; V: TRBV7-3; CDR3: CASSLTSRGSGYGYTF
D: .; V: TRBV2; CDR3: CASRGGPTGELFF
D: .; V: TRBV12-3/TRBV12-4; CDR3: CASSWHNEQFF
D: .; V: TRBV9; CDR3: CASSVGPGAGGTEAFF
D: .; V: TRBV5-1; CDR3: CASSSGPGAGELFF
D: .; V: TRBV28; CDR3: CASSLGAVGPTDTQYF
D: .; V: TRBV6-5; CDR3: CASTRDFLPYEQYF
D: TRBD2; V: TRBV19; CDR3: CASSSDRTSGGALDEQFF
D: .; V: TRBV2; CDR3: CASSGQPYGYTF
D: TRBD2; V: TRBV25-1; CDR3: CASSQPSGGTDTQYF
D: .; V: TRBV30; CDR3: CAWSGRGGWSQNYGYTF
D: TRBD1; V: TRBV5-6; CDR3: CASSWTGSTNEKLFF
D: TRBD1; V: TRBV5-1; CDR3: CASSPGTANTEAFF
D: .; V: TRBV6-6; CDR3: CASHPPGVGEKLFF
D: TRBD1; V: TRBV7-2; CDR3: CASSLAGTGAEKLFF
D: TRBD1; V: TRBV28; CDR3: CASRPGGAGYEQYF
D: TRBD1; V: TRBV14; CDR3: CASSQGQGETVRDTQYF
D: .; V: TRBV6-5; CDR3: CASTGRSRNSPLHF
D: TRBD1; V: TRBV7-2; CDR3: CASSFTGGGDTEAFF
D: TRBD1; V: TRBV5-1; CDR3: CASSLESPGQGAYEQYF
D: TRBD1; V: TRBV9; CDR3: CASSPWTGQNYGYTF
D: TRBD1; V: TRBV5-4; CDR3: CASSRQGIYEQYF
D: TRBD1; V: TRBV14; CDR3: CASSQGGQAQYF
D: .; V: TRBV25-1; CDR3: CASSPTGYEQYF
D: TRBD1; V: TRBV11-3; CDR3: CASSSGQGAPYEQYF
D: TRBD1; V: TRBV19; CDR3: CASSITYGQGMNTEAFF
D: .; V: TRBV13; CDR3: CASSPPGVWGGEQYF
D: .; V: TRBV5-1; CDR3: CASSHRDLGNEQFF
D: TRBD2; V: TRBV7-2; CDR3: CASSLGLAGGREQYF
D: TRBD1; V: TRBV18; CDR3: CASSPLISRGKAGELFF
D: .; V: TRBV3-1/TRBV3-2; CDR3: CASSQAGYTEAFF
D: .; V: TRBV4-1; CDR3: CASSQSLTTRGYNEQFF
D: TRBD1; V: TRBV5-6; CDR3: CASSLFPDRAGLNTEAFF
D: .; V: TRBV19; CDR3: CASSMVGGATYNEQFF
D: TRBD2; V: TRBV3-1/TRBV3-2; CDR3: CASSLGLADSSYEQYF
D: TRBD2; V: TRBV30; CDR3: CARSPPERGGSIDTQYF